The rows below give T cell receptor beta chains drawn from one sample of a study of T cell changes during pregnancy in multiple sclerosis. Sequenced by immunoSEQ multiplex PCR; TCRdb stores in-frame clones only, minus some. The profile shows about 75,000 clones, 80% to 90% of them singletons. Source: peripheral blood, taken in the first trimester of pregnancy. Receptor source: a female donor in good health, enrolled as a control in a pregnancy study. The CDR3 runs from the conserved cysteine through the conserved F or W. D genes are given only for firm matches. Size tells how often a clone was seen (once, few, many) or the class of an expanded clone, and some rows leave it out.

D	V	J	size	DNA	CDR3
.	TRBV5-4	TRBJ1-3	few	TGTGCCAGCATGAGGGAACAGGGAAACACCATATATTTT	CASMREQGNTIYF
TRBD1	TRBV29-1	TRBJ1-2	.	TGCAGCGCAGATCCGGGACAGGGGAGCTATGGCTACACCTTC	CSADPGQGSYGYTF
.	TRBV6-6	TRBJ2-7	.	TGTGCCAGCAGCGTGGCAATCTACGAGCAGTACTTC	CASSVAIYEQYF
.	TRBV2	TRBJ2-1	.	TGTGCCAGCAGTGAATGGCTCAATGAGCAGTTCTTC	CASSEWLNEQFF
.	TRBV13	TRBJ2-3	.	TGTGCCAGCAGCCCCAGGCTAGCCTCTAGCACAGATACGCAGTATTTT	CASSPRLASSTDTQYF
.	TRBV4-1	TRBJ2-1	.	TGCGCCAGCAGCCAAGATCCCAGGGGCTCCTACAATGAGCAGTTCTTC	CASSQDPRGSYNEQFF
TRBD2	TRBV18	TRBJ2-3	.	TGTGCCAGCTCCGACCAAATCTCTAGCGGGGGCACAGATACGCAGTATTTT	CASSDQISSGGTDTQYF
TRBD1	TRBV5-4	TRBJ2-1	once	TGTGCCAGCAGCCTGGGGACAGGGGGCTACAATGAGCAGTTCTTC	CASSLGTGGYNEQFF
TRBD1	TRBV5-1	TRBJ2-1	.	TGCGCCAGCAGCTTGACGGGACAGGGTTACAATGAGCAGTTCTTC	CASSLTGQGYNEQFF
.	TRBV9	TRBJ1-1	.	TGTGCCAGCAGCGTAGAAGGCAGGGCCTACACTGAAGCTTTCTTT	CASSVEGRAYTEAFF
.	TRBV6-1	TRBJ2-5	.	TGTGCCAGCAGTGAAGCCGAGGAGGGTTGGCGTGTGACCCAGTACTTC	CASSEAEEGWRVTQYF
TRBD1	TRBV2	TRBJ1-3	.	TGTGCCAGCAGCCCCGACAGGGGGCTATTCTCTGGAAACACCATATATTTT	CASSPDRGLFSGNTIYF
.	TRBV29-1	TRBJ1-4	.	TGCAGCGTTGGAGTCGAAAAACTGTTTTTT	CSVGVEKLFF
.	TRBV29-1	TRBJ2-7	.	TGCAGCGTTGAAGGACGGCTAGAAAGCTCCTACGAGCAGTACTTC	CSVEGRLESSYEQYF
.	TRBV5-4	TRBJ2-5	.	TGTGCCAGCAGCTCAGGGGCGTACCAAGAGACCCAGTACTTC	CASSSGAYQETQYF
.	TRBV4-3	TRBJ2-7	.	TGCGCCAGCAGCCAAGATCTCGGGGACAACGAGCAGTACTTC	CASSQDLGDNEQYF
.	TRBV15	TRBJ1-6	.	TGTGCCACCAGCAGAGACTATGCAGGTAGATCACCCCTCCACTTT	CATSRDYAGRSPLHF
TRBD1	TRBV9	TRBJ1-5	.	TGTGCCAGCAGCCCGGGGGACAGGGAAGTTCAGCCCCAGCATTTT	CASSPGDREVQPQHF
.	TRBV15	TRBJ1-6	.	TGTGCCACCAGCAGAGAAGGCAGGGTTAATTCACCCCTCCACTTT	CATSREGRVNSPLHF
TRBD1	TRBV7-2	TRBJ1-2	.	TGTGCCAGCAGCTTAGGACAGGGTAACTATGGCTACACCTTC	CASSLGQGNYGYTF
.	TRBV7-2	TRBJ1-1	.	TGTGCCAGCAGCTTAGGAGGGGGTGGTTTGACTGAAGCTTTCTTT	CASSLGGGGLTEAFF
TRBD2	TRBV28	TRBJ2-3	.	TGTGCCAGCAAGGGACTAGCGTTCCCAGATACGCAGTATTTT	CASKGLAFPDTQYF
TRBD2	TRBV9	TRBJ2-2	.	TGTGCCAGCAGCACCCTAGCCCCCGGACTAGATGGGGAGCTGTTTTTT	CASSTLAPGLDGELFF
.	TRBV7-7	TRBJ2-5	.	TGTGCTAGCAGCAACAGGATCCAAGAGACCCAGTACTTC	CASSNRIQETQYF
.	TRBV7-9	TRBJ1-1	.	TGTGCCAGCAGCCCATCGAGTGACAGGAACACTGAAGCTTTCTTT	CASSPSSDRNTEAFF
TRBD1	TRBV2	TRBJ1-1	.	TGTGCCAGCAGTTACCCCGTTAATGGGGCAGGGGGTCGGGTTAACACTGAAGCTTTCTTT	CASSYPVNGAGGRVNTEAFF
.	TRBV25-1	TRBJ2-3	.	TGTGCCAGCAGCTTGACAGACAGCACAGATACGCAGTATTTT	CASSLTDSTDTQYF
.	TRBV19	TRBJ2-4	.	TGTGCCAGTAGTATAGCTGTAGCCAAAAACATTCAGTACTTC	CASSIAVAKNIQYF
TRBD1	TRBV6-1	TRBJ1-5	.	TGTGCCAGCAGTGACCCCAAGGGGAGGGACAGGGCGATTAGGCCCCAGCATTTT	CASSDPKGRDRAIRPQHF
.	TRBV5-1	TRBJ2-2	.	TGCGCCAGCAGCTTGGTTGGGGGGGCGACCGCCGGGGAGCTGTTTTTT	CASSLVGGATAGELFF
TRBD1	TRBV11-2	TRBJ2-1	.	TGTGCCAGCAGCCCGGACAGGGGCCTCTACAATGAGCAGTTCTTC	CASSPDRGLYNEQFF
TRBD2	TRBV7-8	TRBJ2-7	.	TGTGCCAGCAGCTTAGCCCTAGCGGAGCCCTACGAGCAGTACTTC	CASSLALAEPYEQYF
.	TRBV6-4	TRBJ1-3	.	TGTGCCAGCAGCAAGACGGGGAGCTCTGGAAACACCATATATTTT	CASSKTGSSGNTIYF
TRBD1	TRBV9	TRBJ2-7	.	TGTGCCAGCAGCGCAGATCAGGGGGCCCACGAGCAGTACTTC	CASSADQGAHEQYF
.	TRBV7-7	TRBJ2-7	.	TGTGCCAGCAGCTTAGAGGCAGGGCCATCCTACGAGCAGTACTTC	CASSLEAGPSYEQYF
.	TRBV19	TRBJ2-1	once	TGTGCCAGTAGTAGTAGATCTTACTACAATGAGCAGTTCTTC	CASSSRSYYNEQFF
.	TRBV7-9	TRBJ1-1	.	TGTGCCAGCAGCTTAACAGCAGAGAACACTGAAGCTTTCTTT	CASSLTAENTEAFF
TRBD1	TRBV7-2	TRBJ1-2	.	TGTGCCAGCAGCTTACGATTTAGACAGGGACATGGCTACACCTTC	CASSLRFRQGHGYTF
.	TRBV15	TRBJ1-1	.	TGTGCCACCAGCAGCGCCTCGCGGGGCACTGAAGCTTTCTTT	CATSSASRGTEAFF
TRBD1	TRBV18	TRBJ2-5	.	TGTGCCAGCTCACCGGGACAGGAAGAGACCCAGTACTTC	CASSPGQEETQYF
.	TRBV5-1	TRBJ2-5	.	TGCGCCAGCAGCCACCCTCAGGAGACCCAGTACTTC	CASSHPQETQYF
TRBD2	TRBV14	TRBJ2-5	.	TGTGCCAGCAGCCAAGTCGGACTAGCGGGAGGGCCGAGTAATTGGGAGACCCAGTACTTC	CASSQVGLAGGPSNWETQYF
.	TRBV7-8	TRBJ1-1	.	TGTGCCAGCGCGGGCTACATGAACACTGAAGCTTTCTTT	CASAGYMNTEAFF
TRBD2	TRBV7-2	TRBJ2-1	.	TGTGCCAGCAGCCTTAGCGGGGGTCAATACAATGAGCAGTTCTTC	CASSLSGGQYNEQFF
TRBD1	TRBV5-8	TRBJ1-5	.	TGTGCCAGCAGCTTGGACAGGGGAGTCAATCAGCCCCAGCATTTT	CASSLDRGVNQPQHF
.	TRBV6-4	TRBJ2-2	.	TGTGCCAGCAGTGTGAGACAGACCGGGGAGCTGTTTTTT	CASSVRQTGELFF
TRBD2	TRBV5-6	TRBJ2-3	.	TGTGCCAGCAGCCGGACGGGACTAGGCCTCCTAGATACGCAGTATTTT	CASSRTGLGLLDTQYF
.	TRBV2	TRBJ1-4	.	TGTGCCAGCAGTGGGACGACGGGAAATGAAAAACTGTTTTTT	CASSGTTGNEKLFF
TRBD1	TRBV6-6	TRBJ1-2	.	TGTGCCAGCAGTTACGGGACAGACATCCTCTATGGCTACACCTTC	CASSYGTDILYGYTF
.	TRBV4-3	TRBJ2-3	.	TGCGCCAGCAGCCAACGAGATACGCAGTATTTT	CASSQRDTQYF
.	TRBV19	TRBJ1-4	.	TGTGCCAGTAGTGATAGCGGCCTCGAGAAACTGTTTTTT	CASSDSGLEKLFF
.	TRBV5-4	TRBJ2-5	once	TGTGCCAGCAGCTTTAGCGCATCCCAAGAGACCCAGTACTTC	CASSFSASQETQYF